These 17 T cell receptor beta chains came from one sample sequenced in a study of blood T cell repertoires in COVID-19. Produced via immunoSEQ multiplex PCR; TCRdb's table is partial and in-frame only. The data contain 250,000 to 350,000 clones, more than 85% of them singletons. The specimen sequenced was peripheral blood. These receptor sequences come from a young woman with COVID-19, enrolled during active disease.

The chain carries TRBV5-1 and TRBJ1-2; 7 positions match TRBD1. CDR1 SGHRS and CDR2 YFSETQ come from the germline V gene. This CDR3 region has 15 residues. The V and J ends lost 2 bases and 8 bases, in that order; junction bases with no gene match: 12. The DNA for the CDR3 is TGCGCCAGCAGCTTTGAGGCAGGGGGACATCAGGGCTACACCTTC. Its protein is CASSFEAGGHQGYTF. Supplemented by reference TRBV5-1 and TRBJ1-2, the full variable domain reads KAGVTQTPRYLIKTRGQQVTLSCSPISGHRSVSWYQQTPGQGLQFLFEYFSETQRNKGNFPGRFSGRQFSNSRSEMNVSTLELGDSALYLCASSFEAGGHQGYTFGSGTRLTVV.

J is TRBJ2-7 and V is TRBV2; no reliable D call. V was trimmed by 11 bases and J by 0 bases, leaving 11 bases between them. This CDR3 region has 12 residues. The germline V gene encodes CDR1 SNHLY and CDR2 FYNNEI. CDR3: CASRYASYEQYF. The CDR3 nucleotides are TGTGCCTCCAGGTATGCCTCCTACGAGCAGTACTTC.

V is TRBV4-1 and J is TRBJ1-1; D gene uncertain. The V gene lost 0 bases and the J gene lost 0 bases, with 11 bases spanning the gap. The germline CDR1 and CDR2 sequences are MGHRA and YSYEKL. The CDR3 contains 16 residues. The chain's CDR3 is CASSQEVIGVNTEAFF. The CDR3 DNA reads TGCGCCAGCAGCCAAGAAGTTATCGGTGTGAACACTGAAGCTTTCTTT.

The chain has TRBV19 and TRBJ1-3; D remains unclear. V lost 5 bases, J lost 2 bases, and 7 bases lay in between. This CDR3 has 13 amino acids. Per the germline V gene, CDR1 is LNHDA and CDR2 is SQIVND (reference sequence). In DNA form, the CDR3 reads TGTGCCAGTAGTGTCGGTCCTGGAAACACCATATATTTT. Translated, it gives CASSVGPGNTIYF.

This chain links TRBV7-9 with TRBJ2-3; 14 bases agree with TRBD2. Losses at the gene ends were 5 bases for V and 5 bases for J; bases not matched to a gene: 9. CDR3 length: 17 amino acids. Germline CDR1 SEHNR, CDR2 FQNEAQ (reference sequence). CDR3 loop: CASSPKGLAGVRDTQYF. The CDR3 DNA reads as TGTGCCAGCAGCCCCAAGGGACTAGCGGGAGTGAGAGATACGCAGTATTTT.

This clone is a singleton in its sample. This sequence joins TRBV5-4 and TRBJ1-2, with 7 nucleotides matching TRBD1. Germline CDR1 and CDR2: SGHNT and YYREEE (reference sequence). The CDR3 totals 15 residues. The ends lost 5 bases at V and 9 bases at J; junction bases unmatched: 16. CDR3 amino acids: CASSSGTAQPHRYTF. CDR3 sequence (DNA): TGTGCCAGCAGTTCCGGGACAGCACAACCTCATCGCTACACCTTC.

The rearrangement joins TRBV6-5 to TRBJ2-3; D unresolved. The CDR3 is made up of 14 amino acids. Germline V gene sequence: CDR1 MNHEY, CDR2 SVGAGI. V gave up 11 bases and J gave up 2 bases, with 17 bases separating them. Here the CDR3 reads CAAPADINTDTQYF. CDR3 DNA: TGTGCCGCCCCGGCGGATATCAACACAGATACGCAGTATTTT.

V gene TRBV10-3 combines with J gene TRBJ1-4, with 7 bases identical to TRBD1. Germline CDR1 and CDR2: ENHRY and SYGVKD. With 5 bases clipped from V and 4 bases from J, the junction kept 10 bases outside the gene matches. The CDR3 consists of 16 residues. CDR3 region: CAISPGQRAFNEKLFF. The DNA for the CDR3 is TGTGCCATCAGTCCGGGACAGCGAGCCTTTAATGAAAAACTGTTTTTT.

V gene TRBV27 combines with J gene TRBJ2-1; 13 nucleotides agree with TRBD2. The CDR3 spans 16 residues. V dropped 3 bases and J dropped 9; count of bases not matched to a gene: 8. The germline gives CDR1 MNHEY, CDR2 SMNVEV (reference sequence). This chain's CDR3 is CASSFVTSGRGGEQFF. The CDR3 region has the DNA TGTGCCAGCAGTTTCGTAACTAGCGGGAGGGGAGGTGAGCAGTTCTTC.

The V call is TRBV6-1, the J call TRBJ1-1; maybe TRBD1 (6 bases). The CDR3 extends over 15 amino acids. Germline V lookup: CDR1 MNHNS, CDR2 SASEGT. Trimming pared 1 base from V and 4 bases from J, leaving 13 bases between. Written as DNA, the CDR3 is TGTGCCAGCAGTGAAGAGAGGGCAGGGGTCACTGAAGCTTTCTTT. Amino acid sequence: CASSEERAGVTEAFF.

In this sample, this clone turned up once. The J gene is TRBJ1-2, the V gene TRBV19, with D possibly matching TRBD1 (5 bases). Per the germline V gene, CDR1 is LNHDA and CDR2 is SQIVND (reference sequence). V was pared by 7 bases and J by 4 bases, with 16 bases between. CDR3 length equals 14 residues. The CDR3 bases are TGTGCCAGTATAAGGGGCGGAAATTTCTATGGCTACACCTTC. This gives the protein CASIRGGNFYGYTF.

V usage is TRBV3-1 (or the pseudogene TRBV3-2) and J usage is TRBJ2-5; TRBD2 aligns across 8 bases. The CDR3 covers 18 residues. J lost 2 bases, V lost 3 bases, and 14 bases had no gene match. Germline loops: CDR1 LGHDT, CDR2 YNNKEL (reference sequence). CDR3 DNA sequence: TGTGCCAGCAGCCACCCCGGGGGGGGGCGTGACTTTCAAGAGACCCAGTACTTC. Translating gives CASSHPGGGRDFQETQYF.

This chain joins TRBV30 and TRBJ2-7; the D gene is possibly TRBD2 (6 bases). The CDR3 has 12 amino acids. The germline V gene encodes CDR1 GTSNPN and CDR2 SVGIG (reference sequence). V was cut by 1 base and J by 6 bases, with 10 bases left in between. CDR3 loop: CAWSARGSEQYF. The DNA for the CDR3 is TGTGCCTGGAGTGCCCGGGGGAGCGAGCAGTACTTC.

The CDR3 reads CASSLGTGLAAFF. The CDR3 nucleotides are TGTGCCAGCAGTTTAGGGACAGGGTTGGCAGCTTTCTTT. V is TRBV27 and J is TRBJ1-1; the match to TRBD1 covers 9 bases. The V gene end was trimmed by 2 bases and the J gene end by 10 bases; junction bases not matched to a gene: 5. The CDR3 is 13 amino acids. From germline, CDR1 is MNHEY and CDR2 SMNVEV (reference sequence).

The chain employs TRBV12-3 or TRBV12-4 and TRBJ1-1; D remains ambiguous. Trimming took 5 bases from V and 8 from J, leaving 9 bases between them. The CDR3 sequence is 11 residues long. This chain's CDR3 is CASSPQIEAFF. CDR3 bases: TGTGCCAGCAGTCCCCAAATCGAAGCTTTCTTT.

The CDR3 region has the DNA TGTGCCAGCAGCTTAGTACAGGGGACTGAAGCTTTCTTT. Translated: CASSLVQGTEAFF. This chain uses TRBV7-9 with TRBJ1-1; 7 bases are shared with TRBD1. Trimming removed 1 base from V and 5 bases from J; junction bases left unmatched: 1. CDR3 length equals 13 residues. Germline lookup yields CDR1 SEHNR and CDR2 FQNEAQ (reference sequence).

The chain combines TRBV28 with TRBJ1-1, with 10 nucleotides matching TRBD1. The ends lost 5 bases at V and 4 bases at J; junction bases unmatched: 4. The CDR3 has 14 residues. CDR1 and CDR2 (germline): MDHEN, SYDVKM. The CDR3 bases are TGTGCCAGCAGTGTGACAGGGGGCGCCACTGAAGCTTTCTTT. Residues: CASSVTGGATEAFF. Full variable domain (rest looked up from reference TRBV28 and TRBJ1-1): DVKVTQSSRYLVKRTGEKVFLECVQDMDHENMFWYRQDPGLGLRLIYFSYDVKMKEKGDIPEGYSVSREKKERFSLILESASTNQTSMYLCASSVTGGATEAFFGQGTRLTVV.